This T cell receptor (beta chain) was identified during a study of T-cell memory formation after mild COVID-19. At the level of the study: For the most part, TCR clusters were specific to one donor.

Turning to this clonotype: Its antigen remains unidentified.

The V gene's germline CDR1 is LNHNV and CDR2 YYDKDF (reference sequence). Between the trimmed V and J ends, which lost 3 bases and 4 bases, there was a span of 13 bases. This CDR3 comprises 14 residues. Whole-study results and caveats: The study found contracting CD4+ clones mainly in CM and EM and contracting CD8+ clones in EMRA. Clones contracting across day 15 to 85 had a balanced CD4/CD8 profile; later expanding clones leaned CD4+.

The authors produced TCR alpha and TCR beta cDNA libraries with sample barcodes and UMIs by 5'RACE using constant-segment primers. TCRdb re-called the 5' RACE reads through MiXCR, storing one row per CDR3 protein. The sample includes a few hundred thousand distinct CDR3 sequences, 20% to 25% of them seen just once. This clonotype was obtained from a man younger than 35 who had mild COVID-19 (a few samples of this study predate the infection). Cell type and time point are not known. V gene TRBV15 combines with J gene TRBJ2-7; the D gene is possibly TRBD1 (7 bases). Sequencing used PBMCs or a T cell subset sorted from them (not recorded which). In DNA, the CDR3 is TGTGCCACCAGCAGTAGGAGGGGGCTGTACGAGCAGTACGTC. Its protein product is CATSSRRGLYEQYV.